This T cell receptor beta chain was identified during a study of cytomegalovirus exposure and HLA in healthy donors. Study-wide context: A subsequent analysis stated that the approximately 110 validation repertoires were run on the same platform as the approximately 700 first-cohort repertoires. Findings and limits, study-wide: In a later analysis, first-cohort TCR clusters were found to tend to co-occur in the 120 validation repertoires. Most observed TCR sequences were rare, whereas some public TCRs were detected in many donors.

To note about this clone: Its target is unknown.

A roughly 120-subject validation cohort, separate from the approximately 720-subject first cohort, supplied the donors. TCRdb's copy holds only in-frame clones and misses some; the assay was immunoSEQ multiplex PCR. The sample includes about 150,000 clones, 70% to 90% of them seen just once. CDR1 SGHAT and CDR2 FQNNGV come from the germline V gene. The V gene lost 8 bases and the J gene lost 5 bases, with 7 bases spanning the gap. The CDR3 has 10 residues. This receptor was identified in a man between 18 and 35 years old in good health and CMV-seronegative. The chain recombines TRBV11-2 with TRBJ2-7, with D uncertain. Sequences were obtained from PBMCs. The CDR3 DNA is TGTGCCAGCTCTGACAACGAGCAGTACTTC. Translated: CASSDNEQYF.